Listed below are T cell receptor beta chains from one sample, sequenced in a study of patients and donors after allogeneic stem cell transplantation. TCRdb processed the RT-PCR reads anew with MiXCR; each CDR3 protein has one entry. The profile shows over 150,000 distinct CDR3 sequences, around 28% of them singletons. Material for sequencing was blood, either unsorted or a sorted T cell fraction (not recorded which). These receptors all come from a human donor who was either an allogeneic HSCT recipient or a stem cell or donor lymphocyte infusion donor (not recorded which). It is not recorded whose cells these are; they may come from a transplant donor. CDR3s include the opening cysteine and the closing phenylalanine or tryptophan. A D gene is named only where the DNA matches it firmly. Size is omitted from some rows. Given values are once, few, many or a class for expanded clones.

few TRBJ2-7 TRBD2 TRBV4-2 TGTGCCAGCAGCCAAGGGAAAGCGGGATACGACGAGCAGTACTTC CASSQGKAGYDEQYF
- TRBJ2-5 - TRBV29-1 TGCAGCGTTGATGGGGGCTTTCGTGACAGGTTCCAAGAGACCCAGTACTTC CSVDGGFRDRFQETQYF
- TRBJ2-1 TRBD2 TRBV20-1 TGCAGTGCTAGAGATCCGGGAGGGAGCTCCTACAATGAGCAGTTCTTC CSARDPGGSSYNEQFF
few TRBJ1-1 - TRBV5-1 TGCGCCAGCCATGGGGGGCTGGGCACTGAAGCTTTCTTT CASHGGLGTEAFF
- TRBJ1-2 - TRBV7-3 TGTGCCAGTCCTTTCAGGGATCATGGCTACACCTTC CASPFRDHGYTF
- TRBJ2-2 - TRBV12-3/TRBV12-4 TGTGCCAGCAGTTGGACTATAACCGGGGAGCTGTTTTTT CASSWTITGELFF
- TRBJ2-4 - TRBV25-1 TGTGCCAGTCCTGAAGCGGGACAGCAATTAGCCAAAAACATTCAGTACTTC CASPEAGQQLAKNIQYF
few TRBJ1-5 - TRBV19 TGTGCCAGTAGTGCGGGACTTAGCAATCAGCCCCAGCATTTT CASSAGLSNQPQHF
- TRBJ2-3 TRBD2 TRBV12-3/TRBV12-4 TGTGCCAGCAGCCTAGCGGGAGGGGGAGATACGCAGTATTTT CASSLAGGGDTQYF
- TRBJ1-5 TRBD1 TRBV4-3 TGCGCCAGCAGCCAGTGGACAGGGGGCAGTCAGCCCCAGCATTTT CASSQWTGGSQPQHF
- TRBJ2-5 - TRBV4-3 TGCGCCAGCAGCCAAGATCTTCCAGGGCAAGAGACCCAGTACTTC CASSQDLPGQETQYF
- TRBJ2-3 - TRBV6-6 TGTGCCAGCAGCCCCAACACAGATACGCAGTATTTT CASSPNTDTQYF
- TRBJ2-2 - TRBV5-1 TGCGCCAGCGGAGATGACAGGATATACGACACCGGGGAGCTGTTTTTT CASGDDRIYDTGELFF
few TRBJ2-1 - TRBV6-4 TGTGCCAGCAGTGCGATGCTGGGCGATGAGCAGTTCTTC CASSAMLGDEQFF
few TRBJ1-5 TRBD1 TRBV4-1 TGCGCCAGCAGCCTCGGACAGGGGAGGAGTCAGCCCCAGCATTTT CASSLGQGRSQPQHF
- TRBJ2-1 TRBD2 TRBV4-3 TGCGCCAGCAGCCTTGAAGGGGCGGGAGTGTCCTACAATGAGCAGTTCTTC CASSLEGAGVSYNEQFF
once TRBJ2-2 TRBD2 TRBV20-1 TGCAGTGCTAGGGGGACTAGCATCGCGAACACCGGGGAGCTGTTTTTT CSARGTSIANTGELFF
once TRBJ2-1 - TRBV5-1 TGCGCCAGCAGCTTGAGGGTTGAGCAGTTCTTC CASSLRVEQFF
many TRBJ1-5 TRBD1 TRBV29-1 TGCAGCGTTGGGGGACAGGGGGATCAGCCCCAGCATTTT CSVGGQGDQPQHF
- TRBJ2-7 TRBD2 TRBV3-1 TGTGCCAGCAGCCAACTTACGGGACTAGCGGGAGCCGAGCAGTACTTC CASSQLTGLAGAEQYF
many TRBJ1-3 TRBD1 TRBV12-3/TRBV12-4 TGTGCCAGCAGTGCCCGACAGGGCTACACCATATATTTT CASSARQGYTIYF
- TRBJ2-1 TRBD2 TRBV20-1 TGCAGTGCACCCCTAGCGGGAGGGGGGGGCAATGAGCAGTTCTTC CSAPLAGGGGNEQFF
few TRBJ1-1 - TRBV6-5 TGTGCCAGCAGTTACCTCGGACGTTCCTCAGCTTTCTTT CASSYLGRSSAFF
- TRBJ2-2 TRBD2 TRBV6-5 TGTGCCATCCAAGCCGTAGCGGGAGTAAACACCGGGGAGCTGTTTTTT CAIQAVAGVNTGELFF
- TRBJ1-1 - TRBV7-9 TGTGCCAGCAGCCGTCCCTCGCAGGGGAGGAGAGAAGCTTTCTTT CASSRPSQGRREAFF
- TRBJ2-1 TRBD2 TRBV25-1 TGTGCCAGCAGCCATATCGGGGAGGGCACGTCCTACAATGAGCAGTTCTTC CASSHIGEGTSYNEQFF
- TRBJ1-2 - TRBV7-9 TGTGCCAGCAGCTCCCGGGACCCGAACCTCTGGGGCTACACCTTC CASSSRDPNLWGYTF
- TRBJ1-1 - TRBV5-1 TGCGCCAGCAGGACAGGACCGAACACTGAAGCTTTCTTT CASRTGPNTEAFF
many TRBJ1-5 - TRBV7-2 TGTGCCAGCAGCCGGGGGTTAAATCAGCCCCAGCATTTT CASSRGLNQPQHF
few TRBJ1-1 - TRBV20-1 TGCAGTGCTCCAGGGCCCTGGGGGACTGAAGCTTTCTTT CSAPGPWGTEAFF
once TRBJ2-3 - TRBV7-9 TGTGCCAGCAGCTTATATGACAGCACAGATACGCAGTATTTT CASSLYDSTDTQYF
many TRBJ1-5 - TRBV6-2/TRBV6-3 TGTGCCAGCAGTTACGTCAGGTCGTCCCAGCATTTT CASSYVRSSQHF
- TRBJ2-3 TRBD2 TRBV11-2 TGTGCCAGCAGCCCGTGGCCACTAGCGGGAGGTTGGGGCGATACGCAGTATTTT CASSPWPLAGGWGDTQYF
few TRBJ2-1 - TRBV6-1 TGTGCCAGCAGTGGGACCGGACTCTCCTACAATGAGCAGTTCTTC CASSGTGLSYNEQFF
- TRBJ2-1 TRBD2 TRBV7-9 TGTGCCAGCAGCGCGGGGGGGAGCAATGAGCAGTTCTTC CASSAGGSNEQFF
once TRBJ2-4 TRBD1 TRBV10-3 TGTGCCAGCGCGGACAGGGCGTTCAAAAACATTCAGTACTTC CASADRAFKNIQYF
- TRBJ2-2 TRBD1 TRBV20-1 TGCAGTGCGCGGACAGGGATGAACACCGGGGAGCTGTTTTTT CSARTGMNTGELFF
few TRBJ1-5 TRBD1 TRBV6-6 TGTGCCAGCAGTTACTCGACACAGGGGAGCAATCAGCCCCAGCATTTT CASSYSTQGSNQPQHF
- TRBJ2-1 TRBD2 TRBV10-3 TGTGCCATCAGTGAGTCGGGGGGGAGGCCACGAGATGAGCAGTTCTTC CAISESGGRPRDEQFF
few TRBJ1-2 - TRBV12-3/TRBV12-4 TGTGCCAGCAGTCCAGCCTCGTTCGGAGGCTACACCTTC CASSPASFGGYTF
many TRBJ1-3 - TRBV4-2 TGTGCCAGCAGCCCCGGCGAGGGCAGATCAAACACCATATATTTT CASSPGEGRSNTIYF
- TRBJ1-4 - TRBV5-1 TGCGCCAGCAGCTTGATGGGGGGAAGTGAAAAACTGTTTTTT CASSLMGGSEKLFF
few TRBJ2-7 - TRBV20-1 TGCAGTGCTAGAGCTACGAGACCAACTTACGAGCAGTACTTC CSARATRPTYEQYF
- TRBJ1-2 TRBD1 TRBV10-2 TGCGCCAGCAGTGTCTCCGTGGCGGGACAGGCATATGGCTACACCTTC CASSVSVAGQAYGYTF
- TRBJ2-1 - TRBV12-3/TRBV12-4 TGTGCCAGCAGACACATTCGTGATGAGCAGTTCTTC CASRHIRDEQFF
- TRBJ2-7 - TRBV5-1 TGCGCCAGCAGCTCCTACGCCCAGGCGAACGAGCAGTACTTC CASSSYAQANEQYF
few TRBJ2-1 TRBD1 TRBV29-1 TGCAGCGTCGGAAGGGGACAGGGTCGCCTGGGGGATGAGCAGTTCTTC CSVGRGQGRLGDEQFF
- TRBJ2-3 TRBD1 TRBV10-3 TGTGCCATCATGGCGGGACAGGGAGGAACAGATACGCAGTATTTT CAIMAGQGGTDTQYF
- TRBJ2-3 TRBD2 TRBV12-3/TRBV12-4 TGTGCCAGCAGTCGGGGACTAGCGGGAAGCACAGATACGCAGTATTTT CASSRGLAGSTDTQYF
- TRBJ1-5 TRBD1 TRBV7-6 TGTGCCAGCAGCTTAGCGGTCGGGGGACAGTCCAATAGCAATCAGCCCCAGCATTTT CASSLAVGGQSNSNQPQHF
- TRBJ2-3 - TRBV10-3 TGTGCCAACTCAGGGCGGAGGGTGACCACAGATACGCAGTATTTT CANSGRRVTTDTQYF
few TRBJ2-7 - TRBV20-1 TGCAGTGCTAGAGATCACTTGGGGGGACTCGAGCAGTACTTC CSARDHLGGLEQYF
few TRBJ2-5 - TRBV12-3/TRBV12-4 TGTGCCAGCAGTAGACTGATTCAAGAGACCCAGTACTTC CASSRLIQETQYF
few TRBJ1-4 - TRBV20-1 TGCAGTGCTAGAGGTGCAGGCTATGAAAAACTGTTTTTT CSARGAGYEKLFF
- TRBJ1-5 - TRBV20-1 TGCAGTGCTCATGACAGAAGTGCCCAGCATTTT CSAHDRSAQHF
once TRBJ1-4 - TRBV3-1 TGTGCCAGCAGCCAAGGGCCCCAGGATTACAGTGAAAAACTGTTTTTT CASSQGPQDYSEKLFF
few TRBJ2-1 TRBD2 TRBV10-1 TGCGCCAGCAGTGTGGTAGCGGGCCTTGGGAATGAGCAGTTCTTC CASSVVAGLGNEQFF
few TRBJ2-7 TRBD1 TRBV12-3/TRBV12-4 TGTGCCAGCAGACTGACAGGGGCCTACGAGCAGTACTTC CASRLTGAYEQYF
- TRBJ2-3 TRBD2 TRBV10-3 TGTGCCATCAGTGAACGGGGGGTTACGCAGTATTTT CAISERGVTQYF
many TRBJ1-2 - TRBV7-2 TGTGCCAGCAGCCCGGGGTATCTCGGTGGCTACACCTTC CASSPGYLGGYTF